The 4 T cell receptor beta chains presented below share a single source sample, sequenced in a study of vaccination effects on CD4 cells after COVID-19. CD4+ T cells specific for antigen were expanded with viral peptide pools by the ViraFEST assay before sequencing. It was after more than 8 days of culture that CD4+ T cells were isolated. Convalescent patients had PCR-confirmed SARS-CoV-2 infection between March and December 2020. This table comes from immunoSEQ multiplex PCR, and its TCRdb copy is limited to in-frame clones, with some not included. Counted here are more than 15,000 clones, about 70% occurring once; the ten biggest clones make up around 16%. Their specific antigens are unknown. Here the sequenced sample was CD4+ T cells from PBMCs cultured with SARS-CoV-2 spike peptides, taken before COVID-19 vaccination. The receptors shown here come from a human donor who had a prior SARS-CoV-2 infection.

The chain links TRBV7-2 to TRBJ2-7; 13 positions match TRBD2. In germline, CDR1 is SGHTA, CDR2 FQGNSA. Unmatched junction bases numbered 3, after V lost 2 bases and J lost 2 bases. This CDR3 is built from 16 residues. The CDR3: CASSLWTSGGTYEQYF. The CDR3 DNA reads as TGTGCCAGCAGCTTATGGACTAGCGGGGGAACCTACGAGCAGTACTTC.

CDR3 in DNA: TGTGCCAGCAGCAAAGCGCGTTATCGATTAACTTCTGGAAACACCATATATTTT. It specifies CASSKARYRLTSGNTIYF. The chain has TRBV21-1 and TRBJ1-3. TRBV21-1 is a pseudogene segment. This CDR3 is 18 amino acids long.

The chain links TRBV25-1 to TRBJ2-1; TRBD2 aligns across 10 bases. V shed 1 base, J shed 4 bases, and the junction held 10 bases outside the gene matches. This CDR3 is 18 amino acids long. Germline values: CDR1 MGHDK, CDR2 SYGVNS. CDR3 loop: CASSESAGGALTYNEQFF. Written as DNA, the CDR3 is TGTGCCAGCAGTGAATCAGCGGGGGGGGCGCTAACATACAATGAGCAGTTCTTC.

The chain employs TRBV6-5 and TRBJ2-6; D could derive from TRBD1 or TRBD2 (5 bases each). Germline CDR1 is MNHEY and CDR2 is SVGAGI. The CDR3 totals 15 residues. The ends were cut back, 5 bases at V and 0 bases at J, with 8 bases in the middle. CDR3 DNA: TGTGCCAGCAGTCGGGACGGCTCTGGGGCCAACGTCCTGACTTTC. This sequence encodes CASSRDGSGANVLTF.